The 5 T cell receptor beta chains presented below share a single source sample, sequenced in a study of T-cell memory formation after mild COVID-19. TCRdb fed the 5' RACE reads into MiXCR, producing one record per CDR3 protein. The table has about 620,000 distinct CDR3 sequences, around 17% seen once; the top ten hold approximately 12%. Input material: PBMCs or a T cell subset sorted from them (not recorded which). The receptors originated from an adult woman who had mild COVID-19 (a few samples of this study predate the infection). Cell type and time point are not known.

The CDR3 reads CASSVGAGASSYEQYF. DNA for the CDR3: TGTGCCAGCAGCGTGGGGGCAGGGGCCAGCTCCTACGAGCAGTACTTC. The V and J genes are TRBV9 and TRBJ2-7; a weak D match, TRBD1 (6 bases). The V gene lost 2 bases and the J gene lost 0 bases, with 15 bases spanning the gap. CDR3 length: 16 residues. Germline-derived CDR1 and CDR2 are SGDLS and YYNGEE.

This clonotype turned up a few times. The CDR3 coding sequence is TGCAGCGTTGAAGTGGGAGATGAGCAGTACTTC. Protein sequence: CSVEVGDEQYF. V gene TRBV29-1 combines with J gene TRBJ2-7; a weak D match, TRBD2 (5 bases). The CDR3 is made up of 11 amino acids. Germline V gene sequence: CDR1 SQVTM, CDR2 ANQGSEA. The V end was cut by 1 base, the J end by 7 bases, with 8 bases between.

V gene TRBV27 combines with J gene TRBJ1-2; perhaps TRBD1 as D (6 bases). The germline V and J ends were trimmed by 3 bases and 8 bases, with 16 bases remaining between them. This CDR3 comprises 14 residues. Germline-derived CDR1 and CDR2 are MNHEY and SMNVEV (reference sequence). The CDR3 DNA sequence: TGTGCCAGCAGTTTTACAGGGTCGATAAGAGGCTACACCTTC. Translating it yields CASSFTGSIRGYTF.

This clonotype was detected only a few times. The rearrangement uses TRBV23-1 and TRBJ2-1, with 9 bases matching TRBD1. TRBV23-1 is marked as an open reading frame, function uncertain. The trim removed 3 bases at V and 7 bases at J, leaving 10 bases unmatched. The CDR3 length is 16 residues. CDR3 nucleotide sequence: TGCGCCAGCAGTCATCTGGGACAGGGAATGGGGAATGAGCAGTTCTTC. Its translation: CASSHLGQGMGNEQFF.

The table lists this clonotype with a few counts. Germline is not matched at one junction end, which may reflect a read error. The chain couples TRBV11-2 to TRBJ2-1; D gene ambiguous. The germline CDR1 and CDR2 sequences are SGHAT and FQNNGV. The CDR3 loop spans 16 amino acids. For the CDR3, the DNA is TGTGCCAGCAGCTCGATCTCTAGGAGCTCCCACAATGAGCAGTTCTTC. Encoded protein: CASSSISRSSHNEQFF.